Listed below are T cell receptor beta chains from one sample, sequenced in a study of T cell responses to AZD1222 COVID-19 vaccine. Clones were read by immunoSEQ multiplex PCR, and TCRdb kept only the in-frame ones, dropping some. Here the sample spans 80,000 to 85,000 clones, around 93% being singletons. The sample was peripheral blood, taken 28 days after the second AZD1222 dose. The receptor set was obtained from an adult who received the AZD1222 COVID-19 vaccine. CDR3s include the opening cysteine and the closing phenylalanine or tryptophan. D genes are given only for firm matches. The listing skips clone size in some rows; elsewhere it reads once, few, many or a size class.

abundance	v_gene	d_gene	len	j_gene	CDR3nt	CDR3aa
-	TRBV7-2	-	14	TRBJ1-6	TGTGCCAGCAGCTTGCAGTCCTATAATTCACCCCTCCACTTT	CASSLQSYNSPLHF
-	TRBV28	-	16	TRBJ2-5	TGTGCCAGCAGTACCTCCGGGCGACAACAACAAGAGACCCAGTACTTC	CASSTSGRQQQETQYF
-	TRBV7-9	-	17	TRBJ2-2	TGTGCCAGCAGCTTAGATCCGGGTACAGGGAAAAGTAGGGAGCTGTTTTTT	CASSLDPGTGKSRELFF
-	TRBV7-3	-	14	TRBJ2-1	TGTGCCAGCAGCTTAACAGGAGGGGACAATGAGCAGTTCTTC	CASSLTGGDNEQFF
-	TRBV6-5	-	14	TRBJ1-5	TGTGCCAGCCTGGGGACCTCCTCGAGTCAGCCCCAGCATTTT	CASLGTSSSQPQHF
-	TRBV4-2	-	15	TRBJ2-3	TGTGCCAGCAGCCAAGAACCGGACTATTCGGATACGCAGTATTTT	CASSQEPDYSDTQYF
-	TRBV4-3	-	16	TRBJ2-7	TGCGCCAGCAGCCAGGATCTCGCTGGGATAACTTACGAGCAGTACTTC	CASSQDLAGITYEQYF
once	TRBV11-3	-	14	TRBJ2-3	TGTGCCAGCAGCTTTGACGGTAGCACAGATACGCAGTATTTT	CASSFDGSTDTQYF
-	TRBV15	-	13	TRBJ2-7	TGTGCCACCAGCAGAGATCTACAGACCGAGCAGTACTTC	CATSRDLQTEQYF
-	TRBV27	TRBD1	14	TRBJ2-7	TGTGCCAGCAGTTTGAGACAGGGCTCCTACGAGCAGTACTTC	CASSLRQGSYEQYF
-	TRBV28	TRBD1	13	TRBJ2-5	TGTGCCAGCAGTTTAACAGGGGTGGGGACCCAGTACTTC	CASSLTGVGTQYF
-	TRBV19	TRBD1	14	TRBJ1-2	TGTGCCAGTAGTTCCCCAGGGACAGGGAAAGGCTACACCTTC	CASSSPGTGKGYTF
-	TRBV12-3/TRBV12-4	-	13	TRBJ1-5	TGTGCCAGCAGTTTGAACAACAATCAGCCCCAGCATTTT	CASSLNNNQPQHF
-	TRBV28	TRBD2	15	TRBJ2-1	TGTGCCAGCAAGGTACCGACTGGCGGGAGTGGCGAGCAGTTCTTC	CASKVPTGGSGEQFF
-	TRBV30	TRBD1	12	TRBJ1-2	TGTGCCGGGGAGGGGGCGAGCTATGGCTACACCTTC	CAGEGASYGYTF
-	TRBV19	TRBD1	18	TRBJ2-6	TGTGCCAGTAGTATAGGCCCTGGACAGGGAGCCGGGGCCAACGTCCTGACTTTC	CASSIGPGQGAGANVLTF
-	TRBV7-2	TRBD2	16	TRBJ2-7	TGTGCCAGCAGCCCCTCCCCAGCGGGACTAGCCTACGAGCAGTACTTC	CASSPSPAGLAYEQYF
-	TRBV5-1	TRBD2	19	TRBJ2-1	TGCGCCAGCAGCTTGGGCCCCACTCTGACTAGCGGGAGGCCCAATGAGCAGTTCTTC	CASSLGPTLTSGRPNEQFF
-	TRBV28	-	14	TRBJ2-7	TGTGCCAGCAGTCTCCACGGGACTGGCTACGAGCAGTACTTC	CASSLHGTGYEQYF
-	TRBV5-1	TRBD1	18	TRBJ1-4	TGCGCCAGCAGCTTGGTTCCGACAGGGGGCGCTGGTTGGGAAAAACTGTTTTTT	CASSLVPTGGAGWEKLFF